These T cell receptor beta chains were read from a single sample in a study of cytomegalovirus exposure and HLA in healthy donors. Profiling relied on immunoSEQ multiplex PCR, and the TCRdb table lists in-frame clones only, not all of them. The table shows approximately 180,000 clones, with 70% to 85% occurring only once. The sequencing input was PBMCs. Receptors originate from a human donor in good health. Both conserved end residues are part of each CDR3. A D gene is named only where the DNA matches it firmly. Only some rows state a clone size, as once, few, many or a class for expanded clones.

V: TRBV11-2; size: once; D: -; J: TRBJ2-3; DNA: TGTGCCAGCACCGGATCCCGGGGTACAGATACGCAGTATTTT; CDR3: CASTGSRGTDTQYF
V: TRBV11-2; size: -; D: TRBD1; J: TRBJ2-1; DNA: TGTGCCAGCAACCGACAGGGGACCCCCCACAATGAGCAGTTCTTC; CDR3: CASNRQGTPHNEQFF
V: TRBV25-1; size: once; D: TRBD1; J: TRBJ2-5; DNA: TGTGCCAGCATGCCGGGACAGGGGCTTTGGGAGACCCAGTACTTC; CDR3: CASMPGQGLWETQYF
V: TRBV6-6; size: -; D: -; J: TRBJ1-4; DNA: TGTGCCAGCAGTTACTCGGACTTATGGAGGACCGAAAAACTGTTTTTT; CDR3: CASSYSDLWRTEKLFF
V: TRBV29-1; size: once; D: -; J: TRBJ2-7; DNA: TGCAGCTTCAGGGGAAGCTCCTACGAGCAGTACTTC; CDR3: CSFRGSSYEQYF
V: TRBV11-3; size: -; D: TRBD2; J: TRBJ2-1; DNA: TGTGCCAGCAGCCATAGAGCGGGGGGCTACAATGAGCAGTTCTTC; CDR3: CASSHRAGGYNEQFF
V: TRBV7-3; size: -; D: TRBD1; J: TRBJ2-7; DNA: TGTGCCAGCAGCCCACAGGGGGCATCTCACGAGCAGTACTTC; CDR3: CASSPQGASHEQYF
V: TRBV6-5; size: -; D: TRBD2; J: TRBJ2-7; DNA: TGTGCCAGCAGTTACGAGCGGGGGAGCGAGCAGTACTTC; CDR3: CASSYERGSEQYF
V: TRBV5-1; size: -; D: TRBD1; J: TRBJ1-2; DNA: TGCGCCAGCAGCTTGGAAGGGGGCCCGGTGGACTATGGCTACACCTTC; CDR3: CASSLEGGPVDYGYTF
V: TRBV4-2; size: -; D: TRBD2; J: TRBJ2-1; DNA: TGTGCCAGCAGCCAACGAAACCTGGGACTAGCGGGGGGCCGCCCCTACAATGAGCAGTTCTTC; CDR3: CASSQRNLGLAGGRPYNEQFF
V: TRBV2; size: few; D: TRBD1; J: TRBJ1-2; DNA: TGTGCCAGCAGTGGACAGGGTGGCTACACCTTC; CDR3: CASSGQGGYTF
V: TRBV5-1; size: -; D: TRBD1; J: TRBJ1-3; DNA: TGCGCCAGCAAGGGACAGTGGAACACCATATATTTT; CDR3: CASKGQWNTIYF
V: TRBV9; size: few; D: -; J: TRBJ2-3; DNA: TGTGCCAGCAGCGCCGGGACTTCTTCCCGCACAGATACGCAGTATTTT; CDR3: CASSAGTSSRTDTQYF
V: TRBV19; size: -; D: -; J: TRBJ1-2; DNA: TGTGCCAGTAGTTTGGCAGGGACTCTCCCTGGCTACACCTTC; CDR3: CASSLAGTLPGYTF
V: TRBV5-1; size: -; D: TRBD1; J: TRBJ1-1; DNA: TGCGCCAGCAGCCCATTGCTGACACAGGGGAAGTCTGAAGCTTTCTTT; CDR3: CASSPLLTQGKSEAFF
V: TRBV11-1; size: -; D: -; J: TRBJ2-1; DNA: TGTGCCAGCAGCTTAGAGGCCGGGGTCCCCTACAATGAGCAGTTCTTC; CDR3: CASSLEAGVPYNEQFF
V: TRBV7-2; size: -; D: TRBD2; J: TRBJ2-1; DNA: TGTGCCAGCAGCTGGACTAGCGAGTACAATGAGCAGTTCTTC; CDR3: CASSWTSEYNEQFF
V: TRBV5-5; size: -; D: -; J: TRBJ2-1; DNA: TGTGCCAGCAGCTTGTTGGGGCAGGGTGGTTTCGATGAGCAGTTCTTC; CDR3: CASSLLGQGGFDEQFF
V: TRBV18; size: -; D: -; J: TRBJ1-1; DNA: TGTGCCAGCTCAACCCGGGACTCCGGCACTGAAGCTTTCTTT; CDR3: CASSTRDSGTEAFF
V: TRBV5-1; size: -; D: -; J: TRBJ2-5; DNA: TGCGCCAGCAGCTTGTCCGGGAACAGCGTCCAGGAGACCCAGTACTTC; CDR3: CASSLSGNSVQETQYF
V: TRBV12-5; size: -; D: -; J: TRBJ2-2; DNA: TGTGCTAGTGGGTCAGGACACGGCACCGGGGAGCTGTTTTTT; CDR3: CASGSGHGTGELFF
V: TRBV6-5; size: -; D: -; J: TRBJ1-5; DNA: TGTGCCACCGGGGAAAGATATAGCAATCAGCCCCAGCATTTT; CDR3: CATGERYSNQPQHF
V: TRBV5-6; size: -; D: TRBD1; J: TRBJ1-5; DNA: TGTGCCAGCAGTGTTGGACAGGGAAGCGGGAACAATCAGCCCCAGCATTTT; CDR3: CASSVGQGSGNNQPQHF
V: TRBV7-8; size: -; D: -; J: TRBJ2-7; DNA: TGTGCCAGCAGCTTAGCGCTAGAGGCCCGATCCTACGAGCAGTACTTC; CDR3: CASSLALEARSYEQYF
V: TRBV4-3; size: -; D: -; J: TRBJ1-2; DNA: TGCGCCAGCAGCCAAGATATCACAGGCCTCTATGGCTACACCTTC; CDR3: CASSQDITGLYGYTF
V: TRBV5-1; size: few; D: -; J: TRBJ2-1; DNA: TGCGCCAGCAGCTTGGCGGGGTTCGACAATGAGCAGTTCTTC; CDR3: CASSLAGFDNEQFF
V: TRBV7-3; size: -; D: TRBD1; J: TRBJ1-2; DNA: TGTGCCAGCAGCTTAACGCCTACAGGGGCTGGCTACACCTTC; CDR3: CASSLTPTGAGYTF
V: TRBV6-5; size: -; D: TRBD1; J: TRBJ2-5; DNA: TGTGCCAGCAGTTTAGACAGGGTTTATCTTCAGGAGACCCAGTACTTC; CDR3: CASSLDRVYLQETQYF
V: TRBV7-9; size: -; D: TRBD1; J: TRBJ1-5; DNA: TGTGCCAGCAGCGAGGGACAGGGTTATCAGCCCCAGCATTTT; CDR3: CASSEGQGYQPQHF
V: TRBV15; size: -; D: -; J: TRBJ1-2; DNA: TGTGCCACCAGCGCCGGGATTCCCTACGGCTACACCTTC; CDR3: CATSAGIPYGYTF
V: TRBV10-3; size: -; D: -; J: TRBJ2-7; DNA: TGTGCCATCAGTACGGGGGATAACCCATACGAGCAGTACTTC; CDR3: CAISTGDNPYEQYF
V: TRBV10-3; size: -; D: -; J: TRBJ2-7; DNA: TGTGCCATCAGTGAGGGGGGGGCCTTCCCCCCCCAGTACTTC; CDR3: CAISEGGAFPPQYF
V: TRBV4-2; size: few; D: -; J: TRBJ1-1; DNA: TGTGCCAGCAGCCAAGGAACAGACACTGAAGCTTTCTTT; CDR3: CASSQGTDTEAFF
V: TRBV2; size: -; D: -; J: TRBJ1-1; DNA: TGTGCCAGCAGTGACTCGGGTTGGAGCACTGAAGCTTTCTTT; CDR3: CASSDSGWSTEAFF
V: TRBV9; size: -; D: TRBD1; J: TRBJ1-2; DNA: TGTGCCAGCAGCGTAGCGACAGGGCCTGGCTATGGCTACACCTTC; CDR3: CASSVATGPGYGYTF
V: TRBV2; size: -; D: -; J: TRBJ1-2; DNA: TGTGCCAGCAGTGAAGCCTTAACACCTAACTATGGCTACACCTTC; CDR3: CASSEALTPNYGYTF
V: TRBV27; size: -; D: TRBD2; J: TRBJ2-3; DNA: TGTGCCAGCAGTTTCTTAGCGGGGGCCACAGATACGCAGTATTTT; CDR3: CASSFLAGATDTQYF
V: TRBV7-9; size: -; D: -; J: TRBJ1-2; DNA: TGTGCCAGCAGCCCGGGATTCCATGGCTACACCTTC; CDR3: CASSPGFHGYTF
V: TRBV7-9; size: -; D: TRBD1; J: TRBJ1-2; DNA: TGTTCCAGCAGCCCACAGGACAGGGAAAGGGTCTTC; CDR3: CSSSPQDRERVF
V: TRBV5-1; size: -; D: TRBD2; J: TRBJ2-2; DNA: TGCGCCAGCAGGGTAACTAGCGGGACCGGGGAGCTGTTTTTT; CDR3: CASRVTSGTGELFF
V: TRBV9; size: -; D: TRBD1; J: TRBJ2-5; DNA: TGTGCCAGCAGCGCTGGACAGGGGGCGTGGGAGACCCAGTACTTC; CDR3: CASSAGQGAWETQYF
V: TRBV19; size: -; D: -; J: TRBJ2-1; DNA: TGTGCCAGTAGTAGGGGGCCCGCTAGGGACAATGAGCAGTTCTTC; CDR3: CASSRGPARDNEQFF
V: TRBV6-5; size: few; D: -; J: TRBJ1-4; DNA: TGTGCCAGCAGTTACTCAGAGACTAATGAAAAACTGTTTTTT; CDR3: CASSYSETNEKLFF
V: TRBV27; size: -; D: TRBD1; J: TRBJ2-1; DNA: TGTGCCAGCACCAAGGGGGACAGGAATGAGCAGTTCTTC; CDR3: CASTKGDRNEQFF
V: TRBV27; size: -; D: TRBD1; J: TRBJ2-1; DNA: TGTGCCAGCAGGACAGGGGCGGTCAATGAGCAGTTCTTC; CDR3: CASRTGAVNEQFF
V: TRBV2; size: few; D: -; J: TRBJ2-7; DNA: TGTGCCAGCAGCTACGACAGGCTCTTGGGGGAGCAGTACTTC; CDR3: CASSYDRLLGEQYF
V: TRBV6-1; size: -; D: -; J: TRBJ1-1; DNA: TGTGCCAGCAGTTCACAGCTGAACACTGAAGCTTTCTTT; CDR3: CASSSQLNTEAFF
V: TRBV11-2; size: -; D: TRBD2; J: TRBJ2-4; DNA: TGTGCCAGCAGCGCTCCGACTAGCGGCACCTCACGCCAAAACATTCAGTACTTC; CDR3: CASSAPTSGTSRQNIQYF